Listed below are T cell receptor beta chains from one sample, sequenced in a study of spatial heterogeneity in lung cancer. TCRdb re-called the 5' RACE reads with MiXCR, one entry per CDR3 protein. Among 10,000 or so distinct CDR3 sequences, roughly 8.1% were seen once, and the ten largest hold around 25%. This specimen was lung tumor tissue, taken at surgery. The receptors were gathered from a male donor with early-stage non-small cell lung cancer. The CDR3 runs from the conserved cysteine through the conserved F or W. D genes are given only for firm matches. The size field is filled for only some rows; it gives once, few, many or a size class.

J,size,V,length,D,CDR3,DNA
TRBJ2-1,few,TRBV7-6,11,.,CASSLINEQFF,TGTGCCAGCAGCCTTATAAATGAGCAGTTCTTC
TRBJ2-3,many,TRBV4-2,15,TRBD1,CASSPGTASADTQYF,TGTGCCAGCAGCCCCGGGACAGCGAGCGCAGATACGCAGTATTTT
TRBJ1-5,few,TRBV28,16,.,CASSPRTFYSNQPQHF,TGTGCCAGCAGCCCCCGGACATTTTATAGCAATCAGCCCCAGCATTTT
TRBJ2-7,many,TRBV20-1,13,TRBD1,CSARIQGDREQYF,TGCAGTGCTAGAATCCAGGGGGATCGCGAGCAGTACTTC
TRBJ1-2,many,TRBV24-1,13,.,CATSDQETYGYTF,TGTGCCACCAGTGATCAGGAAACCTATGGCTACACCTTC
TRBJ1-5,many,TRBV30,13,.,CAWSLRDESPQHF,TGTGCCTGGAGTTTACGGGATGAATCGCCCCAGCATTTT
TRBJ2-1,many,TRBV18,18,TRBD2,CASSITYSGVLMDNEQFF,TGTGCCAGCTCCATCACCTATAGCGGGGTGCTGATGGACAATGAGCAGTTCTTC
TRBJ2-6,.,TRBV2,15,.,CASSPSHSGANVLTF,TGTGCCAGCAGTCCGAGCCACTCTGGGGCCAACGTCCTGACTTTC
TRBJ1-5,few,TRBV6-5,14,.,CASSGRQGGQPQHF,TGTGCCAGCAGTGGCCGACAAGGTGGTCAGCCCCAGCATTTT
TRBJ1-1,many,TRBV5-1,13,.,CASSLETGTEAFF,TGCGCCAGCAGCTTGGAGACAGGTACCGAAGCTTTCTTT
TRBJ2-2,.,TRBV4-3,16,.,CASSQDPQGYTGELFF,TGCGCCAGCAGCCAAGACCCTCAGGGGTACACCGGGGAGCTGTTTTTT
TRBJ1-6,few,TRBV12-3/TRBV12-4,14,.,CASGAQGKGSPLHF,TGTGCCAGCGGGGCCCAGGGAAAGGGGTCACCCCTCCACTTT
TRBJ1-3,many,TRBV7-8,15,TRBD1,CASSPQGASGNTIYF,TGTGCCAGCAGCCCACAGGGGGCATCTGGAAACACCATATATTTT
TRBJ2-7,few,TRBV30,11,.,CAWGVLREQYF,TGTGCCTGGGGTGTCCTCCGGGAGCAGTACTTC
TRBJ2-5,many,TRBV5-1,12,.,CASSDNQETQYF,TGCGCCAGCAGCGACAATCAAGAGACCCAGTACTTC
TRBJ2-7,few,TRBV6-2/TRBV6-3,15,.,CASSYEGEGTYEQYF,TGTGCCAGCAGTTACGAGGGGGAGGGTACCTACGAGCAGTACTTC
TRBJ2-7,many,TRBV7-6,14,.,CASSLEGTSSEQYF,TGTGCCAGCAGCTTAGAGGGGACATCCTCCGAGCAGTACTTC
TRBJ1-2,once,TRBV6-5,14,.,CASSSPTGSYGYTF,TGTGCCAGCAGTTCTCCGACAGGCAGCTATGGCTACACCTTC
TRBJ2-7,large,TRBV6-2/TRBV6-3,14,.,CASSYHGGSYEQYF,TGTGCCAGCAGTTACCATGGAGGGTCCTACGAGCAGTACTTC
TRBJ2-7,.,TRBV10-3,12,.,CAISQQGYEQYF,TGTGCCATCAGCCAACAGGGTTACGAGCAGTACTTC
TRBJ2-7,.,TRBV29-1,13,TRBD2,CSAGTSGSYEQYF,TGCAGCGCCGGGACTAGCGGATCCTACGAGCAGTACTTC
TRBJ2-7,many,TRBV7-2,14,TRBD2,CASSSLAGTYEQYF,TGTGCCAGCAGCTCCTTAGCGGGAACCTACGAGCAGTACTTC
TRBJ2-3,many,TRBV5-1,15,.,CASSSKGGSTDTQYF,TGCGCCAGCAGCTCCAAGGGGGGTAGCACAGATACGCAGTATTTT
TRBJ2-5,many,TRBV2,11,.,CASSFQETQYF,TGTGCCAGCAGTTTCCAAGAGACCCAGTACTTC
TRBJ1-3,few,TRBV9,15,.,CASSPRQSAGNTIYF,TGTGCCAGCAGCCCCCGGCAGTCTGCCGGAAACACCATATATTTT
TRBJ2-7,.,TRBV10-3,12,.,CAISVSPHEQYF,TGTGCCATCAGTGTAAGCCCTCACGAGCAGTACTTC
TRBJ2-3,few,TRBV10-3,14,.,CAISELGGPDTQYF,TGTGCCATCAGTGAGTTGGGAGGACCAGATACGCAGTATTTT
TRBJ1-2,many,TRBV12-3/TRBV12-4,13,.,CASSFAGTSGYTF,TGTGCCAGCAGTTTCGCCGGGACATCCGGCTACACCTTC
TRBJ1-2,many,TRBV7-9,14,.,CASSLASTNYGYTF,TGTGCCAGCAGCTTAGCCAGTACCAACTATGGCTACACCTTC